What follows are 25 T cell receptor beta chains derived from one specimen sequenced in a study of Ad26.COV2.S vaccination and SARS-CoV-2 variants. The repertoire was sequenced with immunoSEQ multiplex PCR; TCRdb's copy has only in-frame clones and lacks some. The sample lists approximately 410,000 clones, around 89% occurring once. Treatment of the sample: some 20 received Ad26.COV2.S at low or high dose, single or two shots; 5 received placebo; per-sample allocation not given. The samples were gathered on day 63 after the first injection of vaccine or placebo. Sequenced here: peripheral blood, sampled in a trial of Ad26.COV2.S vaccine versus placebo. The source of these receptors is a person between 18 and 59 years old who received the Ad26.COV2.S COVID-19 vaccine or a placebo.

The chain has TRBV7-3 and TRBJ2-3, with 11 nucleotides matching TRBD2. This CDR3 is 17 amino acids long. Germline CDR1 reads SGHTA; CDR2 reads FQGTGA. Germline trimming cut 1 base from V and 0 bases from J; bases unmatched to any gene: 3. The CDR3 nucleotides are TGTGCCAGCAGCTTAAATCGACTAGCGGGGAGCACAGATACGCAGTATTTT. Translated, it gives CASSLNRLAGSTDTQYF.

The chain recombines TRBV7-6 with TRBJ1-5; TRBD1 might be the D (5 bases). The V gene lost 5 bases and the J gene lost 2 bases, with 16 bases spanning the gap. The CDR3 runs to 16 residues. CDR1 SGHVS and CDR2 FNYEAQ come from the germline V gene. The CDR3 loop is CASSLRARGGNQPQHF. The CDR3, as DNA: TGTGCCAGCAGCCTCAGGGCTAGAGGAGGCAATCAGCCCCAGCATTTT.

This chain connects TRBV28 to TRBJ1-2; 7 nucleotides align to TRBD1. Germline values: CDR1 MDHEN, CDR2 SYDVKM. CDR3 size: 14 residues. Trimming took 7 bases from V and 5 from J; bases not matched to a gene: 10. The CDR3: CASTPTGFSYGYTF. The DNA for the CDR3 is TGTGCCAGCACCCCGACAGGGTTCTCTTATGGCTACACCTTC.

The genes are TRBV7-2 and TRBJ2-5; 9 bases are a match to TRBD2. Trimming at V came to 5 bases and at J to 5 bases, leaving 9 bases not matched to a gene. This CDR3 region has 15 residues. Germline V gene data show CDR1 as SGHTA and CDR2 as FQGNSA. The CDR3: CASSGGGAWSETQYF. The CDR3, as DNA: TGTGCCAGCAGCGGCGGGGGGGCCTGGTCGGAGACCCAGTACTTC.

The rearrangement uses TRBV5-3 and TRBJ1-5; D gene ambiguous. TRBV5-3 carries the ORF label, with uncertain function. The germline V and J ends were trimmed by 0 bases and 4 bases, with 8 bases remaining between them. This CDR3 region has 14 residues. The CDR3 spells CARSLGSRNQPQHF. DNA of the CDR3: TGTGCCAGAAGCTTGGGAAGCCGGAATCAGCCCCAGCATTTT.

The chain couples TRBV9 to TRBJ1-1; D call uncertain. In germline, CDR1 is SGDLS, CDR2 YYNGEE. The CDR3 has 13 amino acids. Trimming pared 1 base from V and 3 bases from J, leaving 7 bases between. CDR3 region: CASSVTVDTEAFF. The CDR3 DNA reads TGTGCCAGCAGCGTAACGGTGGACACTGAAGCTTTCTTT.

The V and J genes are TRBV6-6 and TRBJ2-2; TRBD2 matches at 8 bases. Trimming cost V 7 bases and J 1 base; bases outside gene matches: 8. Germline V CDR1 and CDR2: MNHNY, SVGAGI (reference sequence). The CDR3 loop spans 16 amino acids. The CDR3 is CASTKSGGRNTGELFF. The DNA of the CDR3 is TGTGCCAGCACTAAAAGCGGGGGCCGGAACACCGGGGAGCTGTTTTTT.

The CDR3 DNA follows: TGTGCCAGCAGTCCCCTGGCAGGGATGAACACCATATATTTT. Amino acids: CASSPLAGMNTIYF. This sequence joins TRBV27 and TRBJ1-3; D might be TRBD1 (5 bases). The CDR3 is made up of 14 amino acids. CDR1 MNHEY and CDR2 SMNVEV come from the germline V gene (reference sequence). Trimming pared 5 bases from V and 7 bases from J, leaving 15 bases between.

This chain links TRBV19 with TRBJ1-3; D not resolved. Germline CDR1 is LNHDA and CDR2 is SQIVND (reference sequence). V was trimmed by 6 bases and J by 2 bases, leaving 11 bases between them. The CDR3 extends over 14 amino acids. This CDR3 is CASSPGYPGNTIYF. The CDR3 DNA reads TGTGCCAGTAGCCCCGGTTATCCTGGAAACACCATATATTTT.

The chain couples TRBV6-6 to TRBJ1-4; D is possibly TRBD1 (6 bases). This CDR3 region has 15 residues. Germline V gene lookup returns CDR1 MNHNY and CDR2 SVGAGI (reference sequence). The V end lost 2 bases, the J end lost 7 bases, and 14 bases lay between the germline ends. CDR3 nucleotide sequence: TGTGCCAGCAGTTACAGGGGGGTTGTCCCTGAAAAACTGTTTTTT. Protein product: CASSYRGVVPEKLFF.

The chain is built from TRBV4-3 and TRBJ2-5; the D is unclear. V shed 4 bases and J shed 5 bases, with 17 bases lying between them. Germline CDR1 and CDR2: LGHNA and YSLEER. The CDR3 length is 15 residues. The CDR3 DNA sequence: TGCGCCAGCAGCCCCAACTTCTTCGGCTCCGAGACCCAGTACTTC. The encoded protein is CASSPNFFGSETQYF.

The chain joins TRBV6-1 to TRBJ1-6, with D perhaps matching TRBD1 (5 bases). The V end lost 0 bases, the J end lost 5 bases, and 11 bases lay between the germline ends. This CDR3 has 16 residues. Germline CDR1 and CDR2: MNHNS and SASEGT. CDR3 nucleotides: TGTGCCAGCAGTGAAGCGATGGGGCGCGATAATTCACCCCTCCACTTT. Protein product: CASSEAMGRDNSPLHF.

Comment on this clone: A read error may produce the germline difference seen at one junction end. The chain combines TRBV6-5 with TRBJ1-1, with no clear D. This CDR3 comprises 12 residues. Germline V gene sequence: CDR1 MNHEY, CDR2 SVGAGI. This CDR3 is CASFWLNTEVFF. The CDR3 bases are TGTGCCAGTTTCTGGCTGAACACTGAAGTTTTCTTT.

The gene calls are TRBV30 and TRBJ2-7; 7 bases fit TRBD1. The CDR3 has 12 residues. Germline loops: CDR1 GTSNPN, CDR2 SVGIG (reference sequence). After removal of 6 bases from V and 3 bases from J, the junction contained 5 bases not matched to a gene. The CDR3 is CACDRDLYEQYF. The CDR3 DNA reads TGTGCCTGTGACAGGGATCTCTACGAGCAGTACTTC.

The chain uses TRBV11-2 and TRBJ2-5; D unresolved. This CDR3 region has 15 residues. Per the germline V gene, CDR1 is SGHAT and CDR2 is FQNNGV. Trimming removed 1 base from V and 0 bases from J, with 9 bases in between. Here the CDR3 DNA reads TGTGCCAGCAGCTTAGTCGATGTTAACCAAGAGACCCAGTACTTC. This translates into CASSLVDVNQETQYF.

With regard to this clone: The identical CDR3 is also encoded by other nucleotide sequences in the sample. DNA for the CDR3: TGCGCCAGCAGCCCGGGACATACGAACACTGAAGCTTTCTTT. Its translation is CASSPGHTNTEAFF. The genes are TRBV5-1 and TRBJ1-1, with D perhaps TRBD1 (6 bases). The CDR3 covers 14 residues. From germline, CDR1 is SGHRS and CDR2 YFSETQ. The germline V and J ends were trimmed by 4 bases and 1 base, with 11 bases remaining between them.

The DNA for the CDR3 is TGTGCCGGCGTCTTGGGCACTAATGAAAAACTGTTTTTT. This encodes CAGVLGTNEKLFF. The chain employs TRBV2 and TRBJ1-4; D gene uncertain. The CDR3 is made up of 13 amino acids. Germline V lookup: CDR1 SNHLY, CDR2 FYNNEI. With 11 bases removed from V and 2 bases from J, the gap between germline ends came to 12 bases.

The V call is TRBV4-2, the J call TRBJ1-4, with D unclear. The CDR3 runs 14 residues. Trimming took off 0 bases at V and 8 bases at J, with 10 bases between the two ends. CDR1 LGHNA and CDR2 YNFKEQ come from the germline V gene. CDR3 in amino acids: CASSQDLRREKLFF. CDR3 nucleotides: TGTGCCAGCAGCCAAGATTTAAGGAGGGAAAAACTGTTTTTT.

The chain combines TRBV7-2 with TRBJ2-7; TRBD1 matches at 8 bases. V dropped 5 bases and J dropped 6; count of bases not matched to a gene: 12. CDR1 and CDR2 from the germline V gene are SGHTA and FQGNSA. The CDR3 loop spans 15 amino acids. The CDR3 loop reads CASSGIGQGRVEQYF. The CDR3 bases are TGTGCCAGCAGCGGTATAGGACAGGGCAGGGTCGAGCAGTACTTC.

The V and J genes are TRBV5-4 and TRBJ2-3; TRBD2 agrees at 7 bases. From germline, CDR1 is SGHNT and CDR2 YYREEE (reference sequence). The junction had 6 bases not matched to a gene; V was cut back by 1 base and J by 1 base. This CDR3 spans 16 amino acids. The CDR3 DNA is TGTGCCAGCAGCTTGTGGTCAGCGGGACGCACAGATACGCAGTATTTT. It yields the protein CASSLWSAGRTDTQYF.

The chain is built from TRBV6-1 and TRBJ2-3; D gene ambiguous. CDR3 length: 12 residues. V gave up 0 bases and J gave up 4 bases, with 2 bases separating them. CDR1 is MNHNS, CDR2 SASEGT, per germline. The CDR3 DNA reads as TGTGCCAGCAGTGAAGCACCAGATACGCAGTATTTT. It is translated as CASSEAPDTQYF.

The chain is built from TRBV5-4 and TRBJ2-3, with TRBD2 matching 10 bases. Trimming took 0 bases from V and 3 from J; bases not matched to a gene: 4. CDR3 length equals 16 residues. Germline CDR1 is SGHNT and CDR2 is YYREEE (reference sequence). Here the CDR3 DNA reads TGTGCCAGCAGCTTGGGACTAGCGGGCCAAACAGATACGCAGTATTTT. It translates to CASSLGLAGQTDTQYF.

The chain uses TRBV5-1 and TRBJ2-2, with D perhaps matching TRBD2 (6 bases). The V end was cut by 0 bases, the J end by 6 bases, with 15 bases between. The CDR3 is 16 amino acids. Germline V gives CDR1 SGHRS, CDR2 YFSETQ. Here the CDR3 reads CASSLVPGLNAGELFF. Here the CDR3 DNA reads TGCGCCAGCAGCTTGGTACCCGGACTAAACGCCGGGGAGCTGTTTTTT.

The rearrangement uses TRBV28 and TRBJ2-2, with a tentative D call TRBD1 (6 bases). CDR3 length equals 14 residues. Germline assignment: CDR1 MDHEN and CDR2 SYDVKM. V lost 5 bases, J lost 6 bases, and 13 bases lay in between. DNA of the CDR3: TGTGCCAGCAGTGAACAGGGTTCGGCCGGGGAGCTGTTTTTT. Translated, it gives CASSEQGSAGELFF.

The chain couples TRBV9 to TRBJ2-1, with TRBD1 identical over 11 bases. V lost 0 bases to trimming and J lost 8 bases; unmatched junction nucleotides: 4. CDR3 length: 15 residues. Germline CDR1 and CDR2: SGDLS and YYNGEE. CDR3 bases: TGTGCCAGCAGCGTAGCGGGACAGGGGGTCGATGAGCAGTTCTTC. Its translation is CASSVAGQGVDEQFF.